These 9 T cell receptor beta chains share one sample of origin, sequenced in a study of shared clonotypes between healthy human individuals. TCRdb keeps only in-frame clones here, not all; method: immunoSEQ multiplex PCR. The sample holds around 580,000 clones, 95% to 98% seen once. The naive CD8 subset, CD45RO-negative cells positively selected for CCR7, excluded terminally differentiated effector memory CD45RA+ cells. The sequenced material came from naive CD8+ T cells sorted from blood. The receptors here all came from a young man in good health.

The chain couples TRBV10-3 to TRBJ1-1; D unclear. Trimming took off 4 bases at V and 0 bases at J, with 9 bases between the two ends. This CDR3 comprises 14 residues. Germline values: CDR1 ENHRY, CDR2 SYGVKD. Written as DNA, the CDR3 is TGTGCCATCAGTGGAGGGCCCATGAACACTGAAGCTTTCTTT. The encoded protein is CAISGGPMNTEAFF.

CDR3 sequence (DNA): TGTGCCAGCAGTTTACTAGCGGATTCCTACGAGCAGTACTTC. It translates to CASSLLADSYEQYF. This chain links TRBV6-6 with TRBJ2-7; TRBD2 matches 8 bases. Germline values: CDR1 MNHNY, CDR2 SVGAGI (reference sequence). The trim removed 4 bases at V and 1 base at J, leaving 3 bases unmatched. This CDR3 contains 14 residues.

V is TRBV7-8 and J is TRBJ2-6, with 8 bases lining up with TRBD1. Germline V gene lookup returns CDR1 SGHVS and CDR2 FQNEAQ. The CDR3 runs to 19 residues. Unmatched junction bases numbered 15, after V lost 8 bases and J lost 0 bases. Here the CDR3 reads CASARATGTGSSGANVLTF. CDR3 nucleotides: TGTGCCAGCGCCCGGGCCACGGGGACAGGCTCCTCTGGGGCCAACGTCCTGACTTTC.

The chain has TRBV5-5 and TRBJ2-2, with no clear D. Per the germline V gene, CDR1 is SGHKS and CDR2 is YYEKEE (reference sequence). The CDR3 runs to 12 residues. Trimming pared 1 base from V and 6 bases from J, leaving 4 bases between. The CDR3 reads CASSLIPGELFF. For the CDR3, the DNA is TGTGCCAGCAGCTTGATTCCCGGGGAGCTGTTTTTT. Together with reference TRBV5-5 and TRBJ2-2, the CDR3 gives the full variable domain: DAGVTQSPTHLIKTRGQQVTLRCSPISGHKSVSWYQQVLGQGPQFIFQYYEKEERGRGNFPDRFSARQFPNYSSELNVNALLLGDSALYLCASSLIPGELFFGEGSRLTVL.

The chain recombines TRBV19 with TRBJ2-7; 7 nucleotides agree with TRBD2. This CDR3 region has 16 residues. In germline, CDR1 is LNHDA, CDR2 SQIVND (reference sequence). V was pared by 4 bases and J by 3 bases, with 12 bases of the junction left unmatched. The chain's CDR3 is CASSTVSGTTIYEQYF. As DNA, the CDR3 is TGTGCCAGTAGTACCGTCTCCGGGACTACTATCTACGAGCAGTACTTC.

CDR3 in amino acids: CASSLDSAGDASDEQFF. The CDR3, as DNA: TGTGCCAGCAGCTTAGACTCAGCGGGAGACGCATCTGATGAGCAGTTCTTC. The V and J genes are TRBV11-2 and TRBJ2-1; 8 bases are shared with TRBD2. Per the germline V gene, CDR1 is SGHAT and CDR2 is FQNNGV. With 0 bases clipped from V and 8 bases from J, the junction kept 12 bases outside the gene matches. The CDR3 totals 17 residues.

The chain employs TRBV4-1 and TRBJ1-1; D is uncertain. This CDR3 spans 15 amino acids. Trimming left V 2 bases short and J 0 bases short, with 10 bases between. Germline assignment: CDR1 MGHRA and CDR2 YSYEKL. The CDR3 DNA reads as TGCGCCAGCAGCCAATTGTCGTCCATGAACACTGAAGCTTTCTTT. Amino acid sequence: CASSQLSSMNTEAFF.

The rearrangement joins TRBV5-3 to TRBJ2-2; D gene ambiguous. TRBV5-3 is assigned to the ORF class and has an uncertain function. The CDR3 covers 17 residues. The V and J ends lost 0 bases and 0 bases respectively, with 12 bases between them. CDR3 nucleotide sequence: TGTGCCAGAAGCTTGGAAGGTGAAGCGACGAACACCGGGGAGCTGTTTTTT. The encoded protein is CARSLEGEATNTGELFF.

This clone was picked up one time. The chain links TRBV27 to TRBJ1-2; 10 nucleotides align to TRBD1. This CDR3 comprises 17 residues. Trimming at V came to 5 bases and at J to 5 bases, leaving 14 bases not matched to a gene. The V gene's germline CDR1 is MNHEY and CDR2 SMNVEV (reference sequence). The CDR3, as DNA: TGTGCCAGCAGTCGGAGAGACAGGGGGCTTGAGGGGTATGGCTACACCTTC. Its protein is CASSRRDRGLEGYGYTF.